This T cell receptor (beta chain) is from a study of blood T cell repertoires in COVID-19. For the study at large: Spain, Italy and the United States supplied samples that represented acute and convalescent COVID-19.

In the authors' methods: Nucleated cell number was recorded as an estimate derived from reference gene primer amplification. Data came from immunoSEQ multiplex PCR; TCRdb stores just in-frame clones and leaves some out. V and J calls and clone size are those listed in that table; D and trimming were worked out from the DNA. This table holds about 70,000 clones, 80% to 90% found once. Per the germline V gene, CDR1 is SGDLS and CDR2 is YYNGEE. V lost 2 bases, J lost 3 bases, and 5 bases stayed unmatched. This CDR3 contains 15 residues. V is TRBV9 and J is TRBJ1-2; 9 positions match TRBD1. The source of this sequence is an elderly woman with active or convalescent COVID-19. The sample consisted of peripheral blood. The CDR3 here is CASSVDRGMDYGYTF. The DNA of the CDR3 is TGTGCCAGCAGCGTCGACAGGGGGATGGACTATGGCTACACCTTC.